This T cell receptor (beta chain) was identified during a study of T cell responses to AZD1222 COVID-19 vaccine. Study as a whole: Recipients boosted at about 4 weeks or about 12 weeks are pooled. Overall study findings and caveats: Rises in breadth and depth of Spike-specific TCRs came after two AZD1222 doses. There were mostly white British donors and more females than males, and clonal diversity was possibly underestimated. Repertoires were sampled only after the peak T cell response.

Profiling relied on immunoSEQ multiplex PCR, and the TCRdb table lists in-frame clones only, not all of them. Among roughly 120,000 clones listed, about nine tenths were seen once. J lost 5 bases, V lost 9 bases, and 16 bases had no gene match. Germline values: CDR1 ENHRY, CDR2 SYGVKD. The length of the CDR3 is 15 residues. To note about this clone: Its antigen is still unknown.

This TCR was sampled from an adult in good health. This chain links TRBV10-3 with TRBJ2-7; 7 bases map to TRBD2. This sample comprised peripheral blood, obtained on day 0 of AZD1222 vaccination. The CDR3 DNA reads TGTGCCATTGGGGACGGGGGGAAGGGTAGAGACGAGCAGTACTTC. This codes for CAIGDGGKGRDEQYF.